This T cell receptor beta chain originates from a study of neurological immune-mediated disorders (dated by TCRdb to about 2019). Looking at the study overall: The study compared peripheral blood TCR-beta repertoires of HTLV-I-associated myelopathy (HAM/TSP) patients, multiple sclerosis patients and healthy controls using UMI-based sequencing. The cohort comprised 68 subjects: roughly 14 HAM/TSP patients, 35 or so multiple sclerosis patients and around 20 healthy controls. The 95 to 110 TCR-beta libraries covered PBMC samples along with longitudinal samples, technical triplicates, and paired sorted CD4+ and CD8+ T-cell subsets.

For sorted-subset TCR libraries, approximately 910,000 sorted CD4+ or CD8+ T cells were used. Peripheral blood was subjected to Ficoll-Hypaque density gradient centrifugation to isolate PBMCs, which were then cryopreserved in liquid nitrogen. Paired sorted CD4+ and CD8+ subsets came from healthy controls, HAM/TSP patients and MS patients. To synthesize cDNA, template-switch 5'RACE was performed with a primer carrying a 10-nucleotide random unique molecular identifier so that each TCR transcript was tagged. Each sequencing run produced over 180 million TCR-beta sequences covering 15-18 subjects. The RNeasy kit was used to extract total RNA. The KAPA Real-time Library Amplification kit was used to amplify TCR-beta VDJ regions with primers for the TCR constant region and the 5'RACE anchor. A first PCR added sample indexes and Illumina adaptors, after which a second PCR increased the library yield. The roughly 650 bp TCR product was size-selected on a 2% E-gel SizeSelection system after Ampure bead purification. Before pooling, library quality was checked on a Bioanalyzer, concentration was measured with Qubit, and libraries were quantified with the Kapa Library Quantification kit. Paired-end 2 x 150 bp sequencing of the libraries was performed on an Illumina HiSeq 2500. To increase sequence diversity, roughly 24-32% phiX was spiked into each library pool. The authors' pipeline ran thus. The UMI-based MiGEC pipeline processed quality-filtered reads and removed over 90% of raw TCR sequences during error correction. VDJ genes were aligned to IMGT germline references, and each clonotype was defined by a unique CDR3 amino acid sequence together with V-J genes. Clonal expansion, Shannon diversity, and CDR3 relatedness (CalcPairwiseDistances, ClusterSamples) were evaluated with VDJtools, and phylogenetic trees were built with CLCbio workbench. A clone was classed as expanded if it had 8 or more unique UMIs, a cutoff based on coefficient-of-variation modelling across technical triplicates. TCRdb redid the processing of the public reads, applying fastp at Q25 and MiXCR, and retained in-frame beta chains. Rows are combined by CDR3 protein, so each entry shows the most common genes and DNA. The authors' filters were not applied to this entry. The table for this sample lists approximately 27,000 distinct CDR3 sequences; roughly a quarter of them were counted only once. 25% to 30% of the sample lies in the top ten.

This clonotype is deemed medium-sized (0.01 to 0.1%). Its antigen is unknown. The junction departs from germline at one end; a sequencing error may be responsible. Beyond this particular receptor, the publication reports: No identical CDR3 amino acid sequences were shared among expanded clones across subjects, suggesting private TCR-beta repertoires in all groups. TCR clonal expansion was highest in HAM/TSP patients and lowest in MS patients, with MS patients falling below even healthy controls.

From its cysteine to its phenylalanine, the CDR3 spans 14 amino acids. This entry keeps only the CDR3 DNA: 42 bases, framed from base 1. For CDR1 and CDR2, the germline V gene lists SGHTA and FQGNSA. The sequencing input was CD4+ T cells from blood. The receptor's source is a man aged 50 to 60 with HTLV-1-associated myelopathy (HAM/TSP). This sequence uses TRBV7-2 and TRBJ2-7, with a tentative D gene TRBD1 over 6 matching bases. The DNA sequence reads TGTGTCAGCAGCTTAGGGGGTGGGCGCTACGAGCAGTACTTC. It encodes CVSSLGGGRYEQYF. With the portions outside the CDR3 filled from the reference TRBV7-2 and TRBJ2-7 genes, the complete variable region becomes GAGVSQSPSNKVTEKGKDVELRCDPISGHTALYWYRQSLGQGLEFLIYFQGNSAPDKSGLPSDRFSAERTGGSVSTLTIQRTQQEDSAVYLCVSSLGGGRYEQYFGPGTRLTVT.